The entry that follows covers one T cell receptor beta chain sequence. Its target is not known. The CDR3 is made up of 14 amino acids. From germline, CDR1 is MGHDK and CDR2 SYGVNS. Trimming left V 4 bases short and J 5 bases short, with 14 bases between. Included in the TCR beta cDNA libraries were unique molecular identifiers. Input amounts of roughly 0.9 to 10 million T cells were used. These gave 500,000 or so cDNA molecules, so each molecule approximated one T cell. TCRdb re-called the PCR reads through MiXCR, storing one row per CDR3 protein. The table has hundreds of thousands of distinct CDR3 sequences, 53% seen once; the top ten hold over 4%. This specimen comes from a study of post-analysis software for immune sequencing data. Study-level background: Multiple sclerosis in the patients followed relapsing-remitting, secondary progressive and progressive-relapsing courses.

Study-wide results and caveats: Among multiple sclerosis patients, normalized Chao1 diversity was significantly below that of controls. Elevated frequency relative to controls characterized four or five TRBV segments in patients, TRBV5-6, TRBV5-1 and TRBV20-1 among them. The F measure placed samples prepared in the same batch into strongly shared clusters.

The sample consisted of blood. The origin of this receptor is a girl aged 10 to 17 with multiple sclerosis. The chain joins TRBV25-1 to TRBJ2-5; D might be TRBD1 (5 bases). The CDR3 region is CASSVSRGSETQYF. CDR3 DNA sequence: TGTGCCAGCAGTGTGTCAAGGGGATCGGAGACCCAGTACTTC.